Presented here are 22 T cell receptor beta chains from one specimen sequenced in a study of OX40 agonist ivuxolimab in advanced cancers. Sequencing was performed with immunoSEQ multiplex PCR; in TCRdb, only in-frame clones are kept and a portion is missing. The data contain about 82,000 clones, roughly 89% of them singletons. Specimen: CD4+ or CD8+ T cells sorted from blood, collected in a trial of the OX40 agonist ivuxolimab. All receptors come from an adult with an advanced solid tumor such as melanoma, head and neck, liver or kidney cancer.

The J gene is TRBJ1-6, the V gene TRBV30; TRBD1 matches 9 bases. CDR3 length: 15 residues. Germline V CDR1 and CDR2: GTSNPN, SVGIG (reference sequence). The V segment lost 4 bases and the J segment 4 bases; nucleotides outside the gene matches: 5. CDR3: CAWTPGTGYNSPLHF. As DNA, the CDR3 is TGTGCCTGGACTCCCGGGACAGGGTATAATTCACCCCTCCACTTT.

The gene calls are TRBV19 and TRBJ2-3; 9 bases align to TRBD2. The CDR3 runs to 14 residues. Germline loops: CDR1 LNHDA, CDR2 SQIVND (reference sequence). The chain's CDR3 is CAKKGSGGTDTQYF. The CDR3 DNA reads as TGTGCGAAAAAGGGAAGCGGGGGGACAGATACGCAGTATTTT.

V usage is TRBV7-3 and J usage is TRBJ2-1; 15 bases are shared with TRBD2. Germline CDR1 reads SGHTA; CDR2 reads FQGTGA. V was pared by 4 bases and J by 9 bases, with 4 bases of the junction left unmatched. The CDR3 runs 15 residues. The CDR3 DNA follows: TGTGCCAGCAGCTCGCGGACTAGCGGGAGGGGTGAGCAGTTCTTC. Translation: CASSSRTSGRGEQFF.

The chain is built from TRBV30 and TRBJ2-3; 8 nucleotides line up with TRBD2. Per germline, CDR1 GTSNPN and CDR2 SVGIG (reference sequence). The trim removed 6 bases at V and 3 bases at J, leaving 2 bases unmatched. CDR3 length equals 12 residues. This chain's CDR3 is CACSGGTDTQYF. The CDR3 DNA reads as TGTGCCTGCAGCGGGGGTACAGATACGCAGTATTTT.

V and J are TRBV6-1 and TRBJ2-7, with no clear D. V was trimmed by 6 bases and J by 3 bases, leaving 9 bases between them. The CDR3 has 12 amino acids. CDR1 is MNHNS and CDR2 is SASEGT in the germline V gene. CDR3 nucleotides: TGTGCCAGCAGCGCGACTCGCTACGAGCAGTACTTC. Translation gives CASSATRYEQYF.

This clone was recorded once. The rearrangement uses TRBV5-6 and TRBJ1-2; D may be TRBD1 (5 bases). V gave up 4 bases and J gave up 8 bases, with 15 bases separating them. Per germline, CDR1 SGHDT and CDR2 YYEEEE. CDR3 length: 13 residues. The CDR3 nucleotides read TGTGCCAGCAGCAGGGGAGGGGCCGGGGGCTACACCTTC. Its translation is CASSRGGAGGYTF.

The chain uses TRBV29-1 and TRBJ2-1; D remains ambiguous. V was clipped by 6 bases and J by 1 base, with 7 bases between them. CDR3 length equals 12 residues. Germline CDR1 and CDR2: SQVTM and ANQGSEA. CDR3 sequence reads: CSVGSSYNEQFF. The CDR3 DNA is TGCAGCGTGGGTTCATCCTACAATGAGCAGTTCTTC.

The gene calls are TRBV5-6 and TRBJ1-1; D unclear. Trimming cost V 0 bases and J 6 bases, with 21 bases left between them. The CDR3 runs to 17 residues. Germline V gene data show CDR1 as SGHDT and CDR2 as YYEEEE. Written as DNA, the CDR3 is TGTGCCAGCAGCTTGGCCAAAGTCCTCCGAGGAACCGCTGAAGCTTTCTTT. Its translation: CASSLAKVLRGTAEAFF.

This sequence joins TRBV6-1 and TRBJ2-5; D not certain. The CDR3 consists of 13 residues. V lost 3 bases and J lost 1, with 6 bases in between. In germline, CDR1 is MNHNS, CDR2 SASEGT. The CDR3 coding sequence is TGTGCCAGCAGTGAGCTGTCCCAAGAGACCCAGTACTTC. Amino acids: CASSELSQETQYF.

The CDR3 region is CASSSGTPVRDTIYF. For the CDR3, the DNA is TGTGCCAGCAGCTCCGGGACACCTGTTAGGGACACCATATATTTT. The chain recombines TRBV13 with TRBJ1-3, with TRBD1 as a possible D gene (6 bases). Trimming took off 4 bases at V and 8 bases at J, with 18 bases between the two ends. The germline V gene encodes CDR1 PRHDT and CDR2 FYEKMQ (reference sequence). The CDR3 sequence is 15 residues long.

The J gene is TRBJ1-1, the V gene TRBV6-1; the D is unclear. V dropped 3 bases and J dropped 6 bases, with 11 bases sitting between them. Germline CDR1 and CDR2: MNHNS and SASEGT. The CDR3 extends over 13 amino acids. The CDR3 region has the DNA TGTGCCAGCAGTGACCGAGGACGATCTGAAGCTTTCTTT. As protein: CASSDRGRSEAFF.

The CDR3 DNA is TGTGCCAGCAGGCCAGGAACAGGGTTCCAGAAGGAAGCTTTCTTT. Translated, it gives CASRPGTGFQKEAFF. The genes are TRBV11-2 and TRBJ1-1; a weak D match, TRBD1 (6 bases). The CDR3 spans 15 residues. Germline V gene sequence: CDR1 SGHAT, CDR2 FQNNGV. V shed 6 bases and J shed 8 bases, with 22 bases lying between them.

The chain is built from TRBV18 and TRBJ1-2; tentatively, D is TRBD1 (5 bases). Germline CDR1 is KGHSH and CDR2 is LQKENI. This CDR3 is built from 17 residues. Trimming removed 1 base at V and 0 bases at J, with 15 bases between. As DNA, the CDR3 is TGTGCCAGCTCACCACTAGAGTCCGTAGGGGCTAACTATGGCTACACCTTC. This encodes CASSPLESVGANYGYTF.

In nucleotides, the CDR3 is TGTGCCTGGAGCGAGCGGGGGGTGAGAGATACGCAGTATTTT. Protein sequence: CAWSERGVRDTQYF. The rearrangement joins TRBV30 to TRBJ2-3; TRBD2 agrees at 9 bases. Trimming cost V 3 bases and J 5 bases; bases outside gene matches: 6. CDR3 length equals 14 residues. Germline lookup yields CDR1 GTSNPN and CDR2 SVGIG (reference sequence).

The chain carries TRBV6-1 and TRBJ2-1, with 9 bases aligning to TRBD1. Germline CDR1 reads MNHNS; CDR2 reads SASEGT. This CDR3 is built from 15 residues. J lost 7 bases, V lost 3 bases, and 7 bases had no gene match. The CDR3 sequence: CASSDWGQGANEQFF. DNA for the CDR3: TGTGCCAGCAGTGATTGGGGACAGGGTGCTAATGAGCAGTTCTTC.

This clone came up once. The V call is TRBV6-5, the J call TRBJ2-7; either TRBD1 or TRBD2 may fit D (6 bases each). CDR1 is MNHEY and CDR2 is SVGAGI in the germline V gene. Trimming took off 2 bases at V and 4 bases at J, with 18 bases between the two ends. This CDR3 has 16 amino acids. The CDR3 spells CASSYAIPGAGYEQYF. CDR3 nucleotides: TGTGCCAGCAGTTACGCCATCCCGGGGGCGGGGTACGAGCAGTACTTC.

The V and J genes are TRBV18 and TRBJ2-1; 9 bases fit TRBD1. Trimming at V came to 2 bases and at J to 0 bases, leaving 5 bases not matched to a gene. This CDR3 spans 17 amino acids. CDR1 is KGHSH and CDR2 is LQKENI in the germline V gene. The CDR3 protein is CASSPIDRGSSYNEQFF. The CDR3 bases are TGTGCCAGCTCACCAATAGACAGGGGGAGCTCCTACAATGAGCAGTTCTTC.

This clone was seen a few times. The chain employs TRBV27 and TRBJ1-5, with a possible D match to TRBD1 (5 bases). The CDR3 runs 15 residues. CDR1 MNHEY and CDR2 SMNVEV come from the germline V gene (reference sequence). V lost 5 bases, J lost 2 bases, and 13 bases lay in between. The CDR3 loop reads CASSLLWDRNQPQHF. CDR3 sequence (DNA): TGTGCCAGCAGTCTCCTCTGGGACCGCAATCAGCCCCAGCATTTT.

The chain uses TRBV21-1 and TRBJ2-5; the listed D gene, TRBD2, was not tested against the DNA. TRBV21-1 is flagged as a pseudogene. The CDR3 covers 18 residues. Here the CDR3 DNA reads TGTGCCAGCAGCAAGCCTCCGGAGATAGCGGGGGGTGGGGAGACCCAGTACTTC. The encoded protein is CASSKPPEIAGGGETQYF.

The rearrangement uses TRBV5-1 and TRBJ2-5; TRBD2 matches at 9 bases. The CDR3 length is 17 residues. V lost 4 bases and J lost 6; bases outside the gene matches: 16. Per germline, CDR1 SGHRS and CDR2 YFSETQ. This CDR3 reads CASSILGASGVGKTQYF. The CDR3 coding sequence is TGCGCCAGCAGCATACTAGGAGCTAGCGGGGTGGGAAAGACCCAGTACTTC.

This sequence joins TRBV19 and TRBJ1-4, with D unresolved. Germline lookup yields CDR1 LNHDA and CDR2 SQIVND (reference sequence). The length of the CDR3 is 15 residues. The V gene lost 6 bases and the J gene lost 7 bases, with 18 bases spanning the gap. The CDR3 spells CASSTRRTGSEKLFF. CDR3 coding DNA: TGTGCCAGTAGCACCCGACGGACGGGGAGTGAAAAACTGTTTTTT.

The CDR3 reads CASSARQGRGPGELFF. In DNA, the CDR3 is TGTGCCAGCAGTGCAAGACAGGGGAGAGGACCCGGGGAGCTGTTTTTT. This sequence joins TRBV6-1 and TRBJ2-2, with 8 bases lining up with TRBD1. The CDR3 is made up of 16 amino acids. Germline V gene sequence: CDR1 MNHNS, CDR2 SASEGT. V was clipped by 4 bases and J by 6 bases; unmatched bases: 10.